The clone carrying this TCR beta chain was seen a handful of times. The data belong to a study of T cells in Graves' hyperthyroidism and ophthalmopathy. Study background: Peripheral blood samples were taken at initial diagnosis, prior to any treatment.

Regions amplified from RNA transcripts were the TCR beta CDR3 regions. During a first-round RT-PCR of the TCR CDR3, the HTBI primer set was used. TCRdb re-analysed the multiplex PCR reads in MiXCR, keeping a single row per CDR3 protein. Among 800,000 or so distinct CDR3 sequences, roughly 40% were seen once, and the ten largest hold 7% to 10%. Stable disease denoted Graves' hyperthyroidism without ophthalmopathy progression within 18 months. Clinical symptoms, serum thyroxine and TRAb, thyroid ultrasound and orbital computed tomography together formed the diagnostic basis. The PBMCs studied were ones that came from 9 to 10 ml fresh peripheral blood. The CDR3 runs 11 residues. With 8 bases removed from V and 3 bases from J, the gap between germline ends came to 8 bases. Looked up from germline, CDR1 is MNHNS and CDR2 is SASEGT.

The chain employs TRBV6-1 and TRBJ2-7; D uncertain. The sequenced material came from blood. This clonotype was obtained from a man aged 18 to 29 with Graves' hyperthyroidism. The CDR3 DNA follows: TGTGCCAGCCATTTCTACTACGAGCAGTACTTC. Its translation is CASHFYYEQYF.